The subject of this entry is one T cell receptor (beta chain). The data stem from a study of blood T cell repertoires in COVID-19. About the research overall: Collection of acute and convalescent COVID-19 samples took place in the United States, Italy and Spain. PBMCs, B-cell-depleted T cells, or T cells were the source of the cDNA or gDNA that made up the material.

This CDR3 contains 16 residues. V was clipped by 2 bases and J by 5 bases; unmatched bases: 4. Per the germline V gene, CDR1 is SGHTA and CDR2 is FQGTGA. In the authors' methods: It was from reference gene primer amplification that nucleated cell counts were estimated. Assay: immunoSEQ multiplex PCR; the TCRdb copy retains only in-frame clones and omits some. The D gene and trimming were derived from the DNA, and the V and J assignments and clone size from that table. The sample has 140,000 to 150,000 clones; approximately 88% are singletons. The sequenced material came from peripheral blood. The chain carries TRBV7-3 and TRBJ2-5, with 14 positions matching TRBD2. The TCR was taken from a man between 60 and 75 years old with active or convalescent COVID-19. CDR3 region: CASSLSGLAGVETQYF. The CDR3 DNA follows: TGTGCCAGCAGCTTATCGGGACTAGCGGGAGTTGAGACCCAGTACTTC.